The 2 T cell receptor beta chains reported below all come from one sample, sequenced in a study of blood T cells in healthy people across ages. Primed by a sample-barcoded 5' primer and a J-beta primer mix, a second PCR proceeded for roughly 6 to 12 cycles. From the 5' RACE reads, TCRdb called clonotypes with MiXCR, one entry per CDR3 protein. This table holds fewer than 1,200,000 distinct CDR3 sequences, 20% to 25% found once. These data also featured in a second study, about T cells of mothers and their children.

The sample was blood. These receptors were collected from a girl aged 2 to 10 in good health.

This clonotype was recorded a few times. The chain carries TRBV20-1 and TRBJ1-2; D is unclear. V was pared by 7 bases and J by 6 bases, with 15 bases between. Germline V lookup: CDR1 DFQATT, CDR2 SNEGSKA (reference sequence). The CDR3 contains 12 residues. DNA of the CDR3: TGCAGTGTCTCGACCGGGAAGGATGGCTACACCTTC. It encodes CSVSTGKDGYTF.

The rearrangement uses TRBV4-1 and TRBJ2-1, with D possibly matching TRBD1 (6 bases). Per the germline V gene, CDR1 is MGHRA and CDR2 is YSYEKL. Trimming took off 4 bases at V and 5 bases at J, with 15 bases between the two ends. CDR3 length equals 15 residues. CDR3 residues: CASSLIDRPDNEQFF. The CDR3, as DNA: TGCGCCAGCAGCCTAATCGACAGGCCGGACAATGAGCAGTTCTTC.